These 20 T cell receptor beta chains were all obtained from the same sample, sequenced in a study of T cells after yellow fever vaccination. MiXCR was run by TCRdb on the 5' RACE reads, yielding one entry per CDR3 protein. Seen here are approximately 450,000 distinct CDR3 sequences, 15% to 20% observed once, and the top ten hold roughly a sixth. This specimen consisted of PBMCs, obtained before the yellow fever booster vaccination. All receptors come from a man younger than 35 who received the YFV17D yellow fever vaccine.

This clonotype occurred a few times. The rearrangement joins TRBV11-1 to TRBJ2-1; 8 positions agree with TRBD2. The CDR3 spans 16 residues. Germline V gene data show CDR1 as SGHAT and CDR2 as FQDESV (reference sequence). V lost 5 bases, J lost 5 bases, and 11 bases stayed unmatched. This CDR3 is CASSLREGVSHNEQFF. The CDR3 bases are TGTGCCAGCAGCCTCCGGGAGGGAGTCTCTCACAATGAGCAGTTCTTC.

This rearrangement joins TRBV10-3 to TRBJ2-7; 8 nucleotides match TRBD2. V was clipped by 7 bases and J by 4 bases; unmatched bases: 9. The CDR3 has 14 amino acids. In germline, CDR1 is ENHRY, CDR2 SYGVKD. The CDR3 spells CAIIRSSGCYEQYV. The CDR3 DNA reads as TGTGCCATCATTCGATCTAGCGGGTGTTACGAGCAGTACGTC.

The chain is built from TRBV7-2 and TRBJ2-5, with 7 bases fitting TRBD2. There are 14 residues in the CDR3. Unmatched junction bases numbered 9, after V lost 4 bases and J lost 7 bases. Germline CDR1 and CDR2: SGHTA and FQGNSA. CDR3 DNA: TGTGCCAGCAGCTCGGGACTACGTGGGGGGACCCAGTACTTC. This translates into CASSSGLRGGTQYF.

V usage is TRBV4-1 and J usage is TRBJ1-2; D is undetermined. The V end was cut by 1 base, the J end by 0 bases, with 3 bases between. CDR1 is MGHRA, CDR2 YSYEKL, per germline. This CDR3 spans 13 amino acids. The CDR3 sequence is CASSQVANYGYTF. Here the CDR3 DNA reads TGCGCCAGCAGCCAAGTGGCTAACTATGGCTACACCTTC.

The chain couples TRBV12-3 or TRBV12-4 to TRBJ1-1; TRBD1 might be the D (5 bases). V was clipped by 9 bases and J by 5 bases, with 13 bases between them. CDR3 length equals 12 residues. CDR3 sequence: CASRAGLTEAFF. The CDR3, as DNA: TGTGCCAGTAGAGCGGGGCTTACTGAAGCTTTCTTT.

This CDR3 is CASSYSDSQTQYF. The CDR3 coding sequence is TGTGCCAGCAGTTACTCGGACAGCCAGACCCAGTACTTC. V and J are TRBV6-5 and TRBJ2-5, with D tentatively TRBD1 (6 bases). This CDR3 contains 13 residues. Germline V CDR1 and CDR2: MNHEY, SVGAGI. Deletions cut 0 bases from V and 6 bases from J, with 8 bases between.

The chain is built from TRBV2 and TRBJ1-5, with no clear D. V lost 5 bases, J lost 4 bases, and 15 bases lay in between. CDR1 is SNHLY and CDR2 is FYNNEI in the germline V gene. The CDR3 is 15 amino acids. For the CDR3, the DNA is TGTGCCAGCAGTTGGGCATCTACCCCGAATCAGCCCCAGCATTTT. Its protein product is CASSWASTPNQPQHF.

This clonotype was detected a few times. This rearrangement joins TRBV29-1 to TRBJ2-7, with 7 bases that match TRBD2. V dropped 6 bases and J dropped 0; count of bases not matched to a gene: 5. Per the germline V gene, CDR1 is SQVTM and CDR2 is ANQGSEA. The CDR3 covers 13 residues. This CDR3 reads CSVGGGVSYEQYF. The CDR3 bases are TGCAGCGTCGGCGGGGGAGTCTCCTACGAGCAGTACTTC.

The V gene is TRBV2, the J gene TRBJ1-2, with D perhaps matching TRBD1 (6 bases). V was clipped by 2 bases and J by 2 bases, with 12 bases between them. The CDR3 runs to 15 residues. Germline V CDR1 and CDR2: SNHLY, FYNNEI. The CDR3 region is CASSEREDRNYGYTF. The CDR3 nucleotides are TGTGCCAGCAGTGAACGGGAAGACAGGAACTATGGCTACACCTTC.

This clonotype was observed a few times. The V gene is TRBV4-1, the J gene TRBJ2-1; D not resolved. V was cut by 1 base and J by 7 bases, with 5 bases left in between. Germline V gene sequence: CDR1 MGHRA, CDR2 YSYEKL. This CDR3 region has 12 residues. CDR3 loop: CASSQVSNEQFF. DNA for the CDR3: TGCGCCAGCAGCCAAGTCAGTAATGAGCAGTTCTTC.

The chain uses TRBV7-9 and TRBJ2-1; 9 positions agree with TRBD2. The CDR3 totals 15 residues. V trimming: 5 bases; J trimming: 6 bases; junction bases outside the gene matches: 8. Germline loops: CDR1 SEHNR, CDR2 FQNEAQ (reference sequence). CDR3 amino acids: CASSPAGGVTNEQFF. DNA for the CDR3: TGTGCCAGCAGCCCTGCGGGGGGGGTGACCAATGAGCAGTTCTTC.

The rearrangement links TRBV29-1 to TRBJ1-4, with 7 bases that match TRBD1. The ends lost 6 bases at V and 6 bases at J; junction bases unmatched: 7. CDR1 SQVTM and CDR2 ANQGSEA come from the germline V gene. This CDR3 spans 13 amino acids. CDR3 sequence (DNA): TGCAGCGTGGATGACAGGGTGGATGAAAAACTGTTTTTT. Its translation is CSVDDRVDEKLFF.

The V call is TRBV20-1, the J call TRBJ2-7; 8 bases match TRBD1. Trimming cost V 0 bases and J 7 bases; bases outside gene matches: 11. CDR1 is DFQATT, CDR2 SNEGSKA, per germline (reference sequence). This CDR3 is built from 15 residues. The CDR3, as DNA: TGCAGTGCTAGAGAGGCAGGGGGCGCCTCCTGGGAGCAGTACGTC. It translates to CSAREAGGASWEQYV.

This clonotype was seen only once. This chain joins TRBV12-3 or TRBV12-4 and TRBJ2-7; no firm D call. CDR3 length equals 12 residues. V was clipped by 5 bases and J by 2 bases, with 7 bases between them. For the CDR3, the DNA is TGTGCCAGCAGTGGGCCGGCCTACGAGCAGTACTTC. As protein: CASSGPAYEQYF.

The chain has TRBV5-1 and TRBJ1-5; no clear D. Looked up from germline, CDR1 is SGHRS and CDR2 is YFSETQ. The CDR3 is 14 residues long. The germline V and J ends were trimmed by 1 base and 3 bases, with 8 bases remaining between them. The CDR3 DNA sequence: TGCGCCAGCAGCTTGTGGAGACTCAATCAGCCCCAGCATTTT. Translated, it gives CASSLWRLNQPQHF.

This clonotype has a handful of counts. CDR3 sequence (DNA): TGTGCCAGCAGTTTTTGGGGGTACGAGCAGTACGTC. As protein: CASSFWGYEQYV. The rearrangement joins TRBV12-3 or TRBV12-4 to TRBJ2-7; D is tentatively TRBD1 or TRBD2 (5 bases each). The CDR3 consists of 12 residues. Between the trimmed V and J ends, which lost 3 bases and 4 bases, there was a span of 7 bases.

J is TRBJ2-7 and V is TRBV4-3; D may match TRBD1 or TRBD2 (6 bases each). Trimming cost V 0 bases and J 3 bases, with 15 bases left between them. The CDR3 runs to 16 residues. The germline gives CDR1 LGHNA, CDR2 YSLEER. The CDR3 region is CASSQDPVQGGYEQYF. CDR3 DNA: TGCGCCAGCAGCCAAGACCCGGTACAGGGAGGCTACGAGCAGTACTTC.

This rearrangement joins TRBV5-4 to TRBJ2-4; TRBD1 might be the D (6 bases). With 4 bases removed from V and 5 bases from J, the gap between germline ends came to 13 bases. This CDR3 is 14 amino acids long. CDR1 SGHNT and CDR2 YYREEE come from the germline V gene (reference sequence). CDR3 DNA: TGTGCCAGCAGCCCCGGACAGTCCCAAAACATTCAGTACTTC. Its protein product is CASSPGQSQNIQYF. The complete variable domain, with remaining parts taken from reference TRBV5-4 and TRBJ2-4, reads ETGVTQSPTHLIKTRGQQVTLRCSSQSGHNTVSWYQQALGQGPQFIFQYYREEENGRGNFPPRFSGLQFPNYSSELNVNALELDDSALYLCASSPGQSQNIQYFGAGTRLSVL.

CDR3 sequence: CASSQGMSGISGNTIYF. The CDR3 nucleotides are TGTGCCAGCAGCCAAGGGATGTCAGGGATCTCTGGAAACACCATATATTTT. The gene calls are TRBV4-2 and TRBJ1-3; D is perhaps TRBD1 (5 bases). Germline CDR1 LGHNA, CDR2 YNFKEQ. There are 17 residues in the CDR3. Deletions cut 1 base from V and 0 bases from J, with 13 bases between.

The rearrangement joins TRBV5-5 to TRBJ2-5, with TRBD2 as a possible D gene (6 bases). Between the trimmed V and J ends, which lost 4 bases and 0 bases, there was a span of 10 bases. The CDR3 consists of 14 residues. Germline V gives CDR1 SGHKS, CDR2 YYEKEE (reference sequence). CDR3 sequence reads: CASSPWTNQETQYF. For the CDR3, the DNA is TGTGCCAGCAGCCCTTGGACTAACCAAGAGACCCAGTACTTC. Complete variable domain (other parts from reference TRBV5-5 and TRBJ2-5): DAGVTQSPTHLIKTRGQQVTLRCSPISGHKSVSWYQQVLGQGPQFIFQYYEKEERGRGNFPDRFSARQFPNYSSELNVNALLLGDSALYLCASSPWTNQETQYFGPGTRLLVL.